This TCR beta chain emerged from a study of cytomegalovirus exposure and HLA in healthy donors. Study-level findings and limits: The study put 150 or so TCR beta chains on its list as cytomegalovirus-associated. Three chains tied to CMV proved CMV antigen-specific in vitro.

The PCR employed 60 Vbeta primers together with 13 Jbeta primers. In the original workflow: The authors later counted roughly 77 million unique TCR beta chains, roughly 10 million of them shared. Only in-frame clones appear in the TCRdb table, and some are missing; sequencing was by immunoSEQ multiplex PCR. V, J and clone size reflect that table, while D and trimming were determined from the DNA. The data contain 200,000 to 250,000 clones, approximately 88% of them singletons. This clone has only a few counts. No antigen is known for it. The trim removed 5 bases at V and 7 bases at J, leaving 15 bases unmatched. The CDR3 has 17 amino acids. Germline CDR1 SGHNT, CDR2 YENEEA.

J is TRBJ2-1 and V is TRBV11-3; 9 positions match TRBD2. Specimen: PBMCs. The TCR originated in a boy aged 2-9 years in good health and CMV-seronegative. The CDR3 sequence: CASSTHRAGGRRNEQFF. CDR3 nucleotides: TGTGCCAGCAGCACACACAGGGCGGGGGGGCGTCGGAATGAGCAGTTCTTC.